The clone carrying this TCR beta chain was counted a few times. The data stem from a study of blood T cells in healthy people across ages. CDR1 is MGHDK and CDR2 is SYGVNS in the germline V gene. This CDR3 has 11 amino acids. V was trimmed by 2 bases and J by 6 bases, leaving 1 base between them. Primers used in a second PCR of about 7 to 12 cycles were a sample-barcoded 5' primer and a J-beta primer mix. A tag from a template-switch adaptor with 12 random nucleotides marked each cDNA molecule. One entry per CDR3 protein results from TCRdb running MiXCR on the 5' RACE reads. The sample carries around 1,500,000 distinct CDR3 sequences, 35% to 45% recorded once.

This chain uses TRBV25-1 with TRBJ2-2; D is unclear. The clonotype was recovered from a young woman in good health. Sequenced: blood. This CDR3 reads CASSEAGELFF. The CDR3 DNA reads TGTGCCAGCAGTGAAGCCGGGGAGCTGTTTTTT.